This T cell receptor beta chain was recorded in a study of T cell responses to AZD1222 COVID-19 vaccine. The repertoire was sequenced with immunoSEQ multiplex PCR; TCRdb's copy has only in-frame clones and lacks some. The profile shows roughly 130,000 clones, around 84% of them singletons. Study results and caveats: There were vaccine-associated CD4 TCRs across spike, dominant at 160-218 and 743-854. Spike-specific TCR breadth and depth grew following two AZD1222 doses.

CDR1 and CDR2 (germline): SGHTA, FQGNSA. Between the trimmed V and J ends, which lost 0 bases and 8 bases, there was a span of 6 bases. CDR3 length equals 12 residues. This clone showed up just once. Its target is not known. V gene TRBV7-2 combines with J gene TRBJ2-3; D remains unclear. This specimen consisted of peripheral blood, obtained on day 0 of AZD1222 vaccination. The TCR comes from an adult in good health. The CDR3 DNA reads TGTGCCAGCAGCTTAGCGTTTGCTACGCAGTATTTT. Translating gives CASSLAFATQYF. Using reference TRBV7-2 and TRBJ2-3 for the parts outside the CDR3, the full variable domain is GAGVSQSPSNKVTEKGKDVELRCDPISGHTALYWYRQSLGQGLEFLIYFQGNSAPDKSGLPSDRFSAERTGGSVSTLTIQRTQQEDSAVYLCASSLAFATQYFGPGTRLTVL.